Each of the 7 T cell receptor beta chains below was sequenced from the same sample in a study of memory CD4+ T cells and cytomegalovirus serostatus. The sort gate was single viable CD3+CD4+CD8-CD45RO+ cells for memory CD4+ T cells. Measured with immunoSEQ multiplex PCR; TCRdb has only the in-frame clones, and not every one. Of fewer than 50,000 clones listed, about four fifths are singletons. Sequenced: memory CD4+ T cells from blood. These receptors were obtained from an adult in good health and CMV-seronegative.

The chain combines TRBV6-5 with TRBJ1-5, with unresolved D. The germline V gene has CDR1 MNHEY and CDR2 SVGAGI. The CDR3 loop spans 13 amino acids. The ends were cut back, 7 bases at V and 6 bases at J, with 13 bases in the middle. The CDR3 loop reads CASTRGGGQPQHF. The CDR3 DNA reads as TGTGCCAGCACCCGGGGAGGTGGTCAGCCCCAGCATTTT.

The chain couples TRBV2 to TRBJ1-5; D may be TRBD1 (5 bases). Germline CDR1 is SNHLY and CDR2 is FYNNEI. The V and J ends lost 6 bases and 2 bases respectively, with 11 bases between them. This CDR3 comprises 14 residues. The CDR3 bases are TGTGCCAGCAGGGGGGGTGGGGGCAATCAGCCCCAGCATTTT. The encoded protein is CASRGGGGNQPQHF. Together with reference TRBV2 and TRBJ1-5, the CDR3 gives the full variable domain: EPEVTQTPSHQVTQMGQEVILRCVPISNHLYFYWYRQILGQKVEFLVSFYNNEISEKSEIFDDQFSVERPDGSNFTLKIRSTKLEDSAMYFCASRGGGGNQPQHFGDGTRLSIL.

This chain links TRBV21-1 with TRBJ1-2. TRBV21-1 is classified as a pseudogene. The CDR3 is 14 amino acids. This chain's CDR3 is CASSKWSLLCGYTF. The CDR3 bases are TGTGCCAGCAGCAAATGGTCCCTTCTCTGTGGCTACACCTTC.

CDR3 DNA: TGTGCCAGCAGCCCCCTTTTATCGTCAGGGGCTGAAGCTTTCTTT. This sequence encodes CASSPLLSSGAEAFF. V usage is TRBV7-9 and J usage is TRBJ1-1, with D maybe TRBD1 (6 bases). The germline gives CDR1 SEHNR, CDR2 FQNEAQ (reference sequence). The ends were cut back, 5 bases at V and 6 bases at J, with 19 bases in the middle. CDR3 length: 15 amino acids. Supplemented by reference TRBV7-9 and TRBJ1-1, the full variable domain reads DTGVSQNPRHKITKRGQNVTFRCDPISEHNRLYWYRQTLGQGPEFLTYFQNEAQLEKSRLLSDRFSAERPKGSFSTLEIQRTEQGDSAMYLCASSPLLSSGAEAFFGQGTRLTVV.

The V gene is TRBV7-2, the J gene TRBJ1-2, with a possible D match to TRBD1 (6 bases). Germline V gene lookup returns CDR1 SGHTA and CDR2 FQGNSA. Trimming left V 7 bases short and J 7 bases short, with 16 bases between. The length of the CDR3 is 13 residues. The CDR3 reads CASTNLGGGGYTF. The CDR3, as DNA: TGTGCCAGCACCAACCTGGGGGGCGGTGGCTACACCTTC.

V and J are TRBV2 and TRBJ1-3, with 8 bases that match TRBD1. This CDR3 has 15 amino acids. The V gene end was trimmed by 5 bases and the J gene end by 4 bases; junction bases not matched to a gene: 7. Per germline, CDR1 SNHLY and CDR2 FYNNEI. The DNA of the CDR3 is TGTGCCAGCAGTATACAGGGGGAGGCCGGAAACACCATATATTTT. Translation: CASSIQGEAGNTIYF.

This rearrangement joins TRBV30 to TRBJ2-1; D may be TRBD1 or TRBD2 (5 bases each). Germline V gives CDR1 GTSNPN, CDR2 SVGIG (reference sequence). The CDR3 extends over 16 amino acids. Trimming took off 3 bases at V and 8 bases at J, with 23 bases between the two ends. Written as DNA, the CDR3 is TGTGCCTGGAGCCCCGGGCGGGTCCGCTTAGGGGATGAGCAGTTCTTC. It yields the protein CAWSPGRVRLGDEQFF.